This T cell receptor (beta chain) was documented in a study of cytomegalovirus exposure and HLA in healthy donors. Study-level information: It was reported in a later analysis that the same platform had been used for the approximately 110 validation repertoires as for the approximately 670 first-cohort repertoires.

Findings and caveats of the study: While the bulk of TCR sequences proved rare, some public TCRs turned up in many donors. The study listed about 150 cytomegalovirus-associated TCR beta chains.

Germline V gene sequence: CDR1 MNHEY, CDR2 SMNVEV (reference sequence). V lost 1 base, J lost 1 base, and 2 bases stayed unmatched. CDR3 length: 16 residues. About this clone itself: Its antigen is unidentified.

Profiled with immunoSEQ multiplex PCR; TCRdb holds only in-frame clones, not every one. The table includes about 82,000 clones, over 85% detected once. Sequencing input: PBMCs. The chain links TRBV27 to TRBJ2-3, with 10 bases matching TRBD2. This clonotype was sampled from a woman younger than 35 in good health and CMV-seronegative. As DNA, the CDR3 is TGTGCCAGCAGTTTATATGGGACTAGCGGCACAGATACGCAGTATTTT. Translated: CASSLYGTSGTDTQYF.